The 26 T cell receptor beta chains presented below share a single source sample, sequenced in a study of cytomegalovirus exposure and HLA in healthy donors. A multiplex PCR was run with 60 Vbeta primers and 13 Jbeta primers. Sequenced by immunoSEQ multiplex PCR; TCRdb stores in-frame clones only, minus some. This sample has 200,000 or so clones, with over 65% found just once. Source material: PBMCs. The receptors were gathered from a human donor in good health.

The gene calls are TRBV28 and TRBJ1-4, with D perhaps TRBD1 (6 bases). CDR3 size: 14 residues. Germline values: CDR1 MDHEN, CDR2 SYDVKM. V was cut by 3 bases and J by 7 bases, with 12 bases left in between. The CDR3 bases are TGTGCCAGCAGTTTTACCGTGGACAGTGAAAAACTGTTTTTT. It specifies CASSFTVDSEKLFF.

V and J are TRBV27 and TRBJ1-2; no definite D call. Per the germline V gene, CDR1 is MNHEY and CDR2 is SMNVEV (reference sequence). The CDR3 is 13 amino acids. Trimming took 6 bases from V and 4 from J, leaving 12 bases between them. The CDR3 protein is CASSPDGSYGYTF. The CDR3 DNA reads as TGTGCCAGCAGCCCCGACGGGTCCTATGGCTACACCTTC.

This sequence joins TRBV10-3 and TRBJ2-3; TRBD1 matches at 9 bases. With V trimmed by 6 bases and J by 4 bases, 5 bases remained unmatched. CDR3 length: 14 residues. Germline V gene data show CDR1 as ENHRY and CDR2 as SYGVKD. The CDR3, as DNA: TGTGCCATCAGGGACGGACAGGGGTCAGATACGCAGTATTTT. Translation gives CAIRDGQGSDTQYF.

The chain has TRBV7-6 and TRBJ2-5; 8 bases are shared with TRBD1. The CDR3 spans 16 residues. V shed 4 bases and J 5 bases; nucleotides not matched to a gene: 12. Germline V gene data show CDR1 as SGHVS and CDR2 as FNYEAQ. The CDR3 bases are TGTGCCAGCAGCTCCATAGAGCCAGGGGGCATGGAGACCCAGTACTTC. Protein product: CASSSIEPGGMETQYF.

In this sample, this clone turned up once. One end of the junction does not line up with germline, which may come from a read error. Distinct nucleotide sequences in the sample also encode this CDR3. V and J are TRBV2 and TRBJ2-5; 8 nucleotides match TRBD2. The CDR3 loop spans 17 amino acids. Germline CDR1 SNHLY, CDR2 FYNNEI. The DNA for the CDR3 is TGTGCCAGCAGGGGAGGAATCAGCGGGAGTAAGGTAGAGACCCAATACTTC. Protein: CASRGGISGSKVETQYF.

The V and J genes are TRBV29-1 and TRBJ2-3, with 8 bases fitting TRBD2. The junction had 8 bases not matched to a gene; V was cut back by 6 bases and J by 0 bases. This CDR3 region has 15 residues. Germline V gives CDR1 SQVTM, CDR2 ANQGSEA. CDR3 sequence reads: CSVGSSGQSTDTQYF. DNA of the CDR3: TGCAGCGTGGGCTCTAGCGGGCAAAGCACAGATACGCAGTATTTT.

The rearrangement uses TRBV7-2 and TRBJ2-7; D remains unclear. The CDR3 covers 12 residues. Trimming took 2 bases from V and 4 from J, leaving 6 bases between them. Looked up from germline, CDR1 is SGHTA and CDR2 is FQGNSA. The DNA of the CDR3 is TGTGCCAGCAGCTTATCCCTTTACGAGCAGTACTTC. It specifies CASSLSLYEQYF.

The V call is TRBV7-8, the J call TRBJ2-3; 8 bases are shared with TRBD2. CDR3 size: 16 residues. The ends lost 3 bases at V and 4 bases at J; junction bases unmatched: 9. In germline, CDR1 is SGHVS, CDR2 FQNEAQ. In DNA, the CDR3 is TGTGCCAGCAGCTTTGCTGGGACTAGTGGGGCAGATACGCAGTATTTT. Amino acid sequence: CASSFAGTSGADTQYF.

The CDR3 protein is CASSMGYRRLTDTQYF. DNA of the CDR3: TGTGCCAGCAGCATGGGCTACAGGCGGCTCACAGATACGCAGTATTTT. The chain is built from TRBV21-1 and TRBJ2-3; the DNA was not compared with TRBD1, the D call given in the table. TRBV21-1 is a pseudogene locus. This CDR3 region has 16 residues.

J is TRBJ2-5 and V is TRBV29-1, with a weak D call TRBD2 (6 bases). V was shortened by 6 bases and J by 5 bases, with 10 bases between the two germline ends. Germline V CDR1 and CDR2: SQVTM, ANQGSEA. The CDR3 is made up of 11 amino acids. CDR3: CSVGLGETQYF. DNA for the CDR3: TGCAGCGTGGGACTTGGGGAGACCCAGTACTTC.

The rearrangement links TRBV5-4 to TRBJ1-1; the D gene is possibly TRBD1 (6 bases). The CDR3 length is 13 residues. Trimming removed 1 base from V and 4 bases from J, with 8 bases in between. Germline CDR1 and CDR2: SGHNT and YYREEE (reference sequence). The CDR3 nucleotides are TGTGCCAGCAGCTTGACAGGGCCCACTGAAGCTTTCTTT. It codes for CASSLTGPTEAFF.

V gene TRBV6-1 combines with J gene TRBJ1-2; TRBD1 matches 10 bases. The CDR3 extends over 17 amino acids. V lost 0 bases and J lost 4; bases outside the gene matches: 8. Germline lookup yields CDR1 MNHNS and CDR2 SASEGT. The chain's CDR3 is CASSEALPGQGIYGYTF. CDR3 DNA sequence: TGTGCCAGCAGTGAAGCGCTTCCGGGACAGGGGATCTATGGCTACACCTTC.

The chain carries TRBV7-8 and TRBJ1-5, with a possible D match to TRBD1 (5 bases). Trimming stripped 5 bases from V and 0 bases from J, with 14 bases between. The germline V gene has CDR1 SGHVS and CDR2 FQNEAQ. The CDR3 runs 16 residues. Written as DNA, the CDR3 is TGTGCCAGCAGCCAAATGGGGGGTAATAGCAATCAGCCCCAGCATTTT. Protein sequence: CASSQMGGNSNQPQHF.

The chain links TRBV4-1 to TRBJ2-3; D remains ambiguous. Germline V gene data show CDR1 as MGHRA and CDR2 as YSYEKL. With 0 bases removed from V and 6 bases from J, the gap between germline ends came to 10 bases. This CDR3 contains 14 residues. The CDR3 DNA is TGCGCCAGCAGCCAAGAAGAGAATGCGGATACGCAGTATTTT. The encoded protein is CASSQEENADTQYF.

The chain uses TRBV6-5 and TRBJ2-3, with D possibly being TRBD2 (5 bases). V was shortened by 2 bases and J by 5 bases, with 8 bases between the two germline ends. Germline CDR1 reads MNHEY; CDR2 reads SVGAGI. The CDR3 has 13 residues. Written as DNA, the CDR3 is TGTGCCAGCAGTTACGCGGGTAAAGATACGCAGTATTTT. It translates to CASSYAGKDTQYF.

The gene calls are TRBV5-8 and TRBJ1-4; 11 bases map to TRBD1. V dropped 0 bases and J dropped 10; count of bases not matched to a gene: 5. This CDR3 contains 15 residues. Germline CDR1 and CDR2: SGHTS and YDEGEE. CDR3 sequence (DNA): TGTGCCAGCAGCTTGGCCGGGACAGGGGGTTCAAAACTGTTTTTT. Its translation: CASSLAGTGGSKLFF. Complete variable domain (other parts from reference TRBV5-8 and TRBJ1-4): EAGVTQSPTHLIKTRGQQATLRCSPISGHTSVYWYQQALGLGLQFLLWYDEGEERNRGNFPPRFSGRQFPNYSSELNVNALELEDSALYLCASSLAGTGGSKLFFGSGTQLSVL.

The rearrangement joins TRBV29-1 to TRBJ2-3; 8 bases match TRBD1. Per germline, CDR1 SQVTM and CDR2 ANQGSEA. CDR3 size: 15 residues. V trimming: 8 bases; J trimming: 3 bases; junction bases outside the gene matches: 13. The CDR3 DNA reads TGCAGCCCTCACCGACAGGGGTGGGGGACAGATACGCAGTATTTT. Translation gives CSPHRQGWGTDTQYF.

For the CDR3, the DNA is TGCAGCGTTGATTCTAGCGTGGGGACAGATACGCAGTATTTT. It encodes CSVDSSVGTDTQYF. The genes are TRBV29-1 and TRBJ2-3; D perhaps matches TRBD2 (6 bases). The V end lost 3 bases, the J end lost 3 bases, and 13 bases lay between the germline ends. Germline V gives CDR1 SQVTM, CDR2 ANQGSEA. CDR3 length equals 14 residues.

The V gene is TRBV5-1, the J gene TRBJ2-1; TRBD2 agrees at 7 bases. Per germline, CDR1 SGHRS and CDR2 YFSETQ. V trimming: 0 bases; J trimming: 5 bases; junction bases outside the gene matches: 8. The CDR3 spans 16 residues. CDR3 sequence: CASSLALAGANNEQFF. CDR3 in DNA: TGCGCCAGCAGCTTGGCCCTGGCGGGAGCTAACAATGAGCAGTTCTTC.

The gene calls are TRBV5-8 and TRBJ2-5; tentative D call: TRBD1 (5 bases). Germline V gene data show CDR1 as SGHTS and CDR2 as YDEGEE. Trimming took off 7 bases at V and 1 base at J, with 14 bases between the two ends. There are 14 residues in the CDR3. The CDR3 DNA reads as TGTGCCAGCTCCGGGTCAGGGATCCAAGAGACCCAGTACTTC. Translated: CASSGSGIQETQYF.

J is TRBJ2-1 and V is TRBV19; 7 positions agree with TRBD1. Trimming at V came to 4 bases and at J to 11 bases, leaving 8 bases not matched to a gene. The germline V gene encodes CDR1 LNHDA and CDR2 SQIVND (reference sequence). There are 13 residues in the CDR3. The CDR3 region has the DNA TGTGCCAGTAGTAGACCAGGGACAGAGAAGCAGTTCTTC. It specifies CASSRPGTEKQFF.

CDR3 residues: CASSSAGTGYGNTIYF. CDR3 nucleotides: TGTGCCAGCAGTTCCGCCGGGACAGGGTACGGAAACACCATATATTTT. This sequence joins TRBV28 and TRBJ1-3, with 9 bases that match TRBD1. V dropped 4 bases and J dropped 4; count of bases not matched to a gene: 8. Germline lookup yields CDR1 MDHEN and CDR2 SYDVKM. This CDR3 comprises 16 residues.

The chain recombines TRBV6-5 with TRBJ2-7; 10 nucleotides match TRBD2. Germline CDR1 MNHEY, CDR2 SVGAGI. The length of the CDR3 is 16 residues. V was clipped by 0 bases and J by 3 bases; unmatched bases: 5. The CDR3 region is CASSYSASSGSYEQYF. The CDR3 coding sequence is TGTGCCAGCAGTTACTCGGCGTCTAGCGGGAGCTACGAGCAGTACTTC.

On this clone: A read error may produce the germline difference seen at one junction end. This specimen includes other DNA sequences encoding the same CDR3. This chain links TRBV6-1 with TRBJ1-2, with D perhaps matching TRBD1 (5 bases). This CDR3 has 14 amino acids. The germline V gene has CDR1 MNHNS and CDR2 SASEGT. The CDR3 loop reads CASSENQGYYGYTF. For the CDR3, the DNA is TGCGCCAGCAGTGAAAATCAGGGATACTATGGCTACACCTTC.

This chain uses TRBV19 with TRBJ2-7; 9 positions match TRBD2. Unmatched junction bases numbered 7, after V lost 1 base and J lost 6 bases. Germline V gene sequence: CDR1 LNHDA, CDR2 SQIVND (reference sequence). This CDR3 has 15 amino acids. The CDR3 nucleotides read TGTGCCAGTAGTATAGTAGCGGGAGCCCCCTCCGAGCAGTACTTC. Protein sequence: CASSIVAGAPSEQYF.

This chain joins TRBV6-5 and TRBJ2-2, with D unclear. The CDR3 spans 13 residues. The ends were cut back, 6 bases at V and 6 bases at J, with 11 bases in the middle. The germline V gene has CDR1 MNHEY and CDR2 SVGAGI. CDR3 region: CASRAPRSGELFF. CDR3 in DNA: TGTGCCAGCAGGGCACCTAGGTCCGGGGAGCTGTTTTTT.